Listed here are 10 T cell receptor beta chains from one sample, sequenced in a study of T cell responses to AZD1222 COVID-19 vaccine. Sequenced by immunoSEQ multiplex PCR; TCRdb stores in-frame clones only, minus some. In the table there are about 130,000 clones, 80% to 90% of which are singletons. Sample: peripheral blood, taken on day 0 of AZD1222 vaccination. The receptor source for this set is an adult in good health.

The chain uses TRBV24-1 and TRBJ2-2; TRBD2 is a possible D gene (6 bases). The V end was cut by 6 bases, the J end by 1 base, with 11 bases between. CDR3 length: 15 residues. Germline V gives CDR1 KGHDR, CDR2 SFDVKD. CDR3 sequence (DNA): TGTGCCACCAGTCGTTCGGGGGAGAACACCGGGGAGCTGTTTTTT. This gives the protein CATSRSGENTGELFF.

This rearrangement joins TRBV5-1 to TRBJ1-1; D unresolved. V lost 4 bases to trimming and J lost 13 bases, with 14 bases between them. The CDR3 contains 11 residues. CDR1 and CDR2 (germline): SGHRS, YFSETQ. Here the CDR3 DNA reads TGCGCCAGCAGCGTCGGGCTGACCCTTTTCTTT. As protein: CASSVGLTLFF.

The V gene is TRBV7-9, the J gene TRBJ2-1; D gene uncertain. CDR1 is SEHNR, CDR2 FQNEAQ, per germline (reference sequence). Trimming left V 5 bases short and J 5 bases short, with 7 bases between. CDR3 size: 12 residues. DNA for the CDR3: TGTGCCAGCAGCCCACCTAACAATGAGCAGTTCTTC. Its protein product is CASSPPNNEQFF.

The V and J genes are TRBV10-2 and TRBJ1-6, with D possibly being TRBD1 (5 bases). The CDR3 runs to 16 residues. V lost 0 bases, J lost 9 bases, and 15 bases lay in between. Germline CDR1 WSHSY, CDR2 SAAADI. CDR3 residues: CASSESVGAIVSPLHF. Written as DNA, the CDR3 is TGCGCCAGCAGTGAGTCGGTCGGGGCAATAGTTTCACCCCTCCACTTT.

The chain recombines TRBV29-1 with TRBJ1-1; D is unresolved. The CDR3 runs 10 residues. CDR1 SQVTM and CDR2 ANQGSEA come from the germline V gene. V shed 7 bases and J shed 8 bases, with 11 bases lying between them. DNA of the CDR3: TGCAGCGCCGGTTTGGGGGAAGCTTTCTTT. Residues: CSAGLGEAFF.

CDR3 sequence (DNA): TGTGCCAGCAGTGAAAGCAGGGGCGACAGGGGCCAGCCCCAGCATTTT. It translates to CASSESRGDRGQPQHF. This chain joins TRBV2 and TRBJ1-5, with 8 bases fitting TRBD1. The V gene's germline CDR1 is SNHLY and CDR2 FYNNEI. This CDR3 region has 16 residues. V shed 2 bases, J shed 7 bases, and the junction held 10 bases outside the gene matches.

The genes are TRBV7-2 and TRBJ1-1; D might be TRBD1 (5 bases). Trimming cost V 2 bases and J 7 bases, with 20 bases left between them. The CDR3 sequence is 16 residues long. Germline V CDR1 and CDR2: SGHTA, FQGNSA. The CDR3 loop is CASSLRRSGGIIEAFF. In DNA form, the CDR3 reads TGTGCCAGCAGCTTAAGGAGGAGCGGGGGGATTATTGAAGCTTTCTTT.

CDR3 amino acids: CASSQDSRETQYF. The CDR3 region has the DNA TGTGCCAGCAGCCAGGACTCGAGAGAGACCCAGTACTTC. The rearrangement links TRBV5-4 to TRBJ2-5; the D gene is possibly TRBD2 (5 bases). CDR1 is SGHNT and CDR2 is YYREEE in the germline V gene (reference sequence). Trimming pared 4 bases from V and 4 bases from J, leaving 11 bases between. The CDR3 runs 13 residues.

The rearrangement joins TRBV6-5 to TRBJ2-2; D is undetermined. The CDR3 contains 16 residues. Trimming shortened V by 0 bases and J by 4 bases, and 12 bases separated the two germline ends. CDR1 is MNHEY, CDR2 SVGAGI, per germline. In DNA, the CDR3 is TGTGCCAGCAGTTACTCGTCACCTATGAGCACCGGGGAGCTGTTTTTT. Translated, it gives CASSYSSPMSTGELFF.

This clone was seen a single time. V usage is TRBV9 and J usage is TRBJ2-5; possible D gene TRBD2, 5 bases. From germline, CDR1 is SGDLS and CDR2 YYNGEE. The CDR3 loop spans 12 amino acids. Trimming pared 1 base from V and 7 bases from J, leaving 8 bases between. The CDR3 nucleotides are TGTGCCAGCAGCGTACTAGAGGGGACCCAGTACTTC. Amino acid sequence: CASSVLEGTQYF.